The entry below gives a single T cell receptor beta chain sequence along with its context. Its antigen target is currently unknown. There are no base qualities to consult, and no much larger clone falls within one base. Trimming removed 4 bases from V and 1 base from J, leaving 14 bases between the germline ends. From its cysteine to its phenylalanine, the CDR3 spans 15 amino acids. Only CDR3 DNA is held: 45 bases, read in frame from base 1. According to the germline V gene, CDR1 reads SGHRS and CDR2 reads YFSETQ. The method behind the library was the immunoSEQ multiplex PCR assay. A mixture of 60 forward primers for TCR Vbeta segments and 13 reverse primers for TCR Jbeta segments was used in the multiplex PCR. The CDR3 region of rearranged TCR beta genes was amplified from genomic DNA by a multiplex PCR assay. The amplified TCR beta libraries were sequenced on the Illumina HiSeq System as 87-base-pair reads. The paper's data handling went like this. In a later analysis, tens of millions of unique TCR beta chains were counted across the 500 to 850 repertoires, and approximately 11 million of these chains were shared by at least two donors. To remove PCR and sequencing errors, raw reads were error-corrected and collapsed into unique sequences using a nearest-neighbor algorithm that merged closely related sequences. Alignment of CDR3 sequences to IMGT reference sequences was used to assign V, D and J gene segments. Each retained sequence needed at least a six-nucleotide match to both a V gene segment and a J gene segment. A rearrangement counted as productive if the CDR3 had no stop codons and remained in frame with V and J, and every other rearrangement counted as non-productive. Following IMGT convention, CDR3 was defined as the stretch from the second conserved V-encoded cysteine to the conserved J-encoded phenylalanine. The earlier analysis of about 610 of the donors excluded any sequence lacking an unambiguous match to a single V gene segment. An earlier analysis of a few hundred of the donors called V segments functional above 56.7% productive rearrangements and segregating when the between-donor standard deviation exceeded 5%. To diagnose cytomegalovirus status from the catalog of TCR beta chain sequences, a statistical classification framework was built. A later analysis assigned V and J genes by comparing TCR nucleotide sequences with IMGT/GENE-DB human TR gene sequences. A later analysis assigned CDR3 sequences and most-parsimonious VDJ recombination scenarios with the TCRdist pipeline. In a later analysis, each TCR beta chain was defined by its CDR3 amino acid sequence together with its V-gene family, and reads without a unique V-gene family were excluded. To address suspected cross-contamination and a sequencing artifact, a later analysis removed under 600 highly shared, low-generation-probability nucleotide sequences. In a later analysis, a clonal expansion index for each public chain was calculated from normalized within-repertoire ranks of inferred template counts. A later analysis computed generation probabilities with a VDJ recombination model fitted to out-of-frame rearrangements, and checked the results against IGoR. Hypergeometric tests were used in a later analysis to score TCR-TCR, TCR-HLA and TCR-CMV co-occurrence, with a repertoire-size bias correction applied to the TCR pairs. False discovery rates were estimated in a later analysis by permuting HLA or CMV assignments 20 times. In a later analysis, co-occurring TCRs were grouped using DBSCAN, with TCRdist sequence similarity added in when clustering inside HLA-allele-positive subsets. Co-occurrence clustering excluded repertoires with fewer than 30,000 or more than 120,000 public chains, plus five with anomalous nucleotide sharing. The table comes from immuneACCESS by way of TCRdb, which keeps in-frame sequences with V and J called. Part of the clones is missing from these tables; in studies checked, under half for an unresolved V gene and the rest for unknown reasons. V and J calls and clone size are those listed in that table; D and trimming were worked out from the DNA. A total of some 190,000 clones appear in this sample, roughly 87% of them only once. Approximately 1.1% of the sample lies in the top ten.

This specimen belongs to a study of cytomegalovirus exposure and HLA in healthy donors listed by TCRdb under 2017. Concerning the study at large: According to an earlier analysis of several hundred of the donors, roughly 180 million T cells yielded approximately 120 million unique TCR beta sequences and 276 Gb of sequence data. About 300 gigabases of sequencing data and around 87 million unique TCR sequences were included in an early release covering over 600 HLA-typed donors. Of the roughly 400 genotyped donors, roughly 85% fell in the genetic ancestry cluster associated with self-reported Caucasian donors. The aim of the study was to test whether cataloging public T cell receptors could identify signatures of past pathogen exposure. Using immunosequencing, the study profiled T cell repertoires from fewer than 700 subjects and related those repertoires to cytomegalovirus serostatus. Besides the first cohort of roughly 640 subjects, a separate validation cohort made up of over 95 different subjects was used. High-throughput TCR immunosequencing, statistical association of individual TCRs with disease status, and machine learning were combined to predict cytomegalovirus infection status. In a later analysis, previously published TCR beta repertoires from 500 to 750 donors were re-analyzed and high-resolution HLA genotyping was added so that TCR occurrence patterns could be studied. Rather than drawing on any new phenotypic data, the later analysis identified candidate immune exposures from TCR beta sequences and the way those sequences occurred across donors. To decide whether each TCR beta V gene segment behaved as functional or pseudogenic, an earlier analysis of fewer than 750 of the donors relied on high-throughput TCR beta sequencing. Donor age, sex, ethnicity and CMV serostatus were collected together with the repertoire data. Genome-wide SNP genotypes for about 65% of the 666 donors were used in a later genetic analysis, which treated that subset as a discovery cohort. All discovery cohort repertoires had been generated using a single sequencing platform. HLA typing covered class I and class II loci at four-digit resolution. The number of typed donors differed by locus: 629-630 for A, B, C, DRB1 and DQB1; about 520 for DQA1; some 610 for DPA1; and some 430 for DPB1. Roughly 5 DR-DQ haplotypes were handled as single units for association and clustering because linkage in the cohort was strong. On average, about 240,000 unique TCR beta nucleotide sequences were sequenced per donor among roughly 430 genotyped donors of the cohort, with roughly 19% of those sequences being non-productive.

General conclusions and limits of the study: V-gene and J-gene trimming of TCR beta chains was associated with a missense DCLRE1C variant in a later genetic analysis, and the association was replicated in an independent cohort. A further reported finding was that TCR beta sequences accurately predicted the HLA-A and HLA-B alleles for most subjects in the first cohort. The sequencing pipeline was judged likely to have produced a cluster of highly shared sequence variants as a technical artifact. In a later analysis, most CMV-associated TCR beta chains were found to appear HLA-restricted, with HLA associations seemingly driven largely by CMV exposure. Sequencing depth was assumed to be roughly uniform across donors in the presence/absence analyses, though that assumption may not hold. Several of the top co-occurrence clusters appeared to be linked to parvovirus B19, influenza, CMV and Epstein-Barr virus, according to a later analysis. In the study, about 150 TCR beta chains were listed as associated with cytomegalovirus. While some public TCRs were present in many individuals, most TCR sequences turned up only very rarely across donors. A later analysis associated some 17,000 TCR beta sequences with specific HLA alleles at a false discovery rate of 0.05. In a later analysis, HLA-associated TCR beta chains showed more clonal expansion and lower generation probabilities than non-associated chains that were equally common. Only TCR beta chains were sequenced in this cohort, and the absence of alpha or paired-chain data limited detectable features. Some IMGT-functional V segments, including TRBV6-2 and TRBV6-3, could not be distinguished by the 87-base-pair reads and were therefore excluded. According to a later analysis, TCR association rates differed among HLA loci, with DRB1 alleles showing the most associated TCRs and HLA-C alleles showing the fewest. In an earlier analysis of some 550 of the donors, most TCR beta V segments were observed in productive rearrangements about 87% or about 30% of the time, broadly matching IMGT annotations. CMV serostatus was the only immune exposure information available for the cohort. Compared with the roughly 670-donor mean, donors in an Asian-associated ancestry cluster had fewer N-insertions in productive TCRs, according to a later genetic analysis. When HLA alleles, especially DR and DQ, strongly co-occurred, attributing TCR associations to individual alleles was difficult. HLA typing was unavailable for some donors at each locus, so association tests used only the typed subset. The earlier analysis of approximately 590 of the donors excluded some 16 rarely observed V segments, including chromosome 9 orphons, because counts were too low. It was suggested by the authors that the approach could potentially be generalized to other disease states and immunological phenotypes. Three of the identified cytomegalovirus-associated TCR beta chains were confirmed in vitro to be specific for cytomegalovirus antigens. The classifier was reported to diagnose cytomegalovirus status with high specificity and sensitivity in both the original cohort and the validation cohort. Linkage disequilibrium might explain the correlated functional status among segregating V segments, but an unknown experimental factor could not be ruled out.

The cohort comprised under 700 healthy bone marrow donors. At the time of sampling, every cohort member was nominally healthy, though immune exposures that went unrecorded were likely present. The donor tested CMV seronegative, placing the donor among the 350 to 400 seronegative members of the cohort. Each donor provided a peripheral blood sample, and peripheral blood mononuclear cells were used for TCR beta sequencing. The Qiagen DNeasy Blood Extraction Kit was used to extract genomic DNA from the blood cell samples. The V and J genes are TRBV5-1 and TRBJ2-5, with TRBD2 tentatively as D gene (6 bases match). The specimen was PBMCs. This clonotype was sampled from a boy aged 2 to 10 in good health and CMV-seronegative. The nucleotide sequence is given as TGCGCCAGCAGCCTATCTAGCGCCCTCCAAGAGACCCAGTACTTC. This gives the protein CASSLSSALQETQYF.